The TCR beta chain described here comes from a study of OX40 agonist ivuxolimab in advanced cancers. Study-level background: Ivuxolimab, an agonistic anti-OX40 (CD134) antibody, was given to patients. Melanoma, hepatocellular carcinoma, head and neck or renal cell cancer occurred in dose-escalation patients.

V was shortened by 3 bases and J by 0 bases, with 6 bases between the two germline ends. The CDR3 loop spans 15 amino acids. Germline V gene data show CDR1 as MGHDK and CDR2 as SYGVNS. TCRdb's copy holds only in-frame clones and misses some; the assay was immunoSEQ multiplex PCR. The sample holds some 90,000 clones; about 90% are singletons and the top ten take around 0.76%. This clonotype originated in an adult with an advanced solid tumor such as melanoma, head and neck, liver or kidney cancer. The input for sequencing was CD4+ or CD8+ T cells sorted from blood, taken in a trial of the OX40 agonist ivuxolimab. This chain links TRBV25-1 with TRBJ1-6; D ambiguous. CDR3 sequence (DNA): TGTGCCAGCAGTGACCCTGGCTCCTATAATTCACCCCTCCACTTT. It translates to CASSDPGSYNSPLHF.